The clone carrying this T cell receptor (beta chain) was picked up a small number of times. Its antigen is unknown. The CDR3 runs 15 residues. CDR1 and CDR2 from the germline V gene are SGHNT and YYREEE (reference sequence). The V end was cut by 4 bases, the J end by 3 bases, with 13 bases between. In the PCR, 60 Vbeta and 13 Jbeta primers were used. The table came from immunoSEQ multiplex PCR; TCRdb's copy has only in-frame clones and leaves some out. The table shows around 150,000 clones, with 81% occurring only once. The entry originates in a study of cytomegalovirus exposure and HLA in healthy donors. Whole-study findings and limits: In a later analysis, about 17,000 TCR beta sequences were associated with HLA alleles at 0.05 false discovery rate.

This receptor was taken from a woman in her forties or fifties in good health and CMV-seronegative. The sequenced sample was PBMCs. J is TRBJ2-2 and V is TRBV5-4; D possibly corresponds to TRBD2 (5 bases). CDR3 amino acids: CASSQGGSHTGELFF. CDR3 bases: TGTGCCAGCAGCCAAGGTGGGAGTCACACCGGGGAGCTGTTTTTT.